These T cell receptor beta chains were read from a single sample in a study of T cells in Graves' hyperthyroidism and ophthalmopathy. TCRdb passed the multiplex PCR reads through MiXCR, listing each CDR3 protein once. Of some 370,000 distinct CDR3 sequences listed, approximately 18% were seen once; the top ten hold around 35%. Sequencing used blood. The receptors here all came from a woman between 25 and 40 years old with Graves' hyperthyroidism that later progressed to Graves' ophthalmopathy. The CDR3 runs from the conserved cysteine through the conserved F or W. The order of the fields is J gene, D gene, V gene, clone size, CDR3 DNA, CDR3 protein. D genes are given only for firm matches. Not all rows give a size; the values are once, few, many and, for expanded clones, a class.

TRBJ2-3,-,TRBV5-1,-,TGCGCCAGCAGCTTGAACCGAGACACAGATACGCAGTATTTT,CASSLNRDTDTQYF
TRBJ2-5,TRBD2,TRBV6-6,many,TGTGCCAGCAGTTACCCGACTAGCGGAGAAGAGACCCAGTACTTC,CASSYPTSGEETQYF
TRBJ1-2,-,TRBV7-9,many,TGTGCCAGCAGCTTAGACGCGGCGGTTCGTGGTGGAACCTTC,CASSLDAAVRGGTF
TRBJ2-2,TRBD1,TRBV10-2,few,TGCGCCAGCGGAAGGGGGCCGGGGGAGCTGTTTTTT,CASGRGPGELFF
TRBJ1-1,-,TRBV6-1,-,TGTGCCAGCAGGTCTCTTCAAGCGAACACTGAAGCTTTCTTT,CASRSLQANTEAFF
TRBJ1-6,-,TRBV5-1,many,TGCGCCAGCAGCGAGGCCCCCGGGGCCAATTCACCCCTCCACTTT,CASSEAPGANSPLHF
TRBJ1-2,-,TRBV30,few,TGTGCCTGGAGTGCCGGCAGGGTTTACGGCTACACCTTC,CAWSAGRVYGYTF
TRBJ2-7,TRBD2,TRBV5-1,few,TGCGCCAGCAGCTTGTTAGGACTAGCGGGAGGCCCTGACGAGCAGTACTTC,CASSLLGLAGGPDEQYF
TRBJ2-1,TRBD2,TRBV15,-,TGTGCCACCAGCAGAGATAGGTCGGTAGCGGGAGGGCATGGGCAGTTCTTC,CATSRDRSVAGGHGQFF
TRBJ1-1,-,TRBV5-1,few,TGCGCCAGCAGCTTGCCCACAGGGCGCGAAGCTTTCTTT,CASSLPTGREAFF
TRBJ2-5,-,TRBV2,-,TGTGCCAGCAGTCCGCCAGTGGGTGGGGAGACCCAGTACTTC,CASSPPVGGETQYF
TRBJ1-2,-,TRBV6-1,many,TGTGCCAGCAGTGAAGCCGGCACGGCCCTAGGGTATGGCTACACCTTC,CASSEAGTALGYGYTF
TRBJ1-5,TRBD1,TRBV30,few,TGTGCCTGGAGTAAAACAGGGGGTCAGCCCCAGCATTTT,CAWSKTGGQPQHF
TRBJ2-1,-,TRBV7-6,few,TGTGCCAGCAGCTTACGGGCCATCGCCCCCACTGAGCAGTTCTTC,CASSLRAIAPTEQFF
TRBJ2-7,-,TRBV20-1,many,TGCAGTGCCATGGATACAGAACACTACGAGCAGTACTTC,CSAMDTEHYEQYF
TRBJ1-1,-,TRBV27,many,TGTGCCAGCAGTTATGGGGGGAACACTGAAGCTTTCTTT,CASSYGGNTEAFF
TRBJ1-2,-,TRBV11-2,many,TGTGCCAGCAGCTTAGTAGTCTCGGGAGTTGACTACACCTTC,CASSLVVSGVDYTF
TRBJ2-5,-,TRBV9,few,TGTGCCAGCAGCGCTGGACGGCTCATCCAAGAGACCCAGTACTTC,CASSAGRLIQETQYF
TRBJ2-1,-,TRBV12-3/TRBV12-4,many,TGTGCCAGCAGTCTGATGTACTCCTACAATGAGCAGTTCTTC,CASSLMYSYNEQFF
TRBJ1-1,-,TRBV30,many,TGTGCCTGGATGGGACAAAGAATTGAAGCTTTCTTT,CAWMGQRIEAFF
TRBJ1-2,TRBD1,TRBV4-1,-,TGCGCCAGCAGCCAAGATGTGATAGGGACAGGGGGCGACTTTAACCGTGGCTACACCTTC,CASSQDVIGTGGDFNRGYTF
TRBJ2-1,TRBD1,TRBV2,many,TGTGCCAGCAGGAAAGACAGGGATAATGAGCAGTTCTTC,CASRKDRDNEQFF
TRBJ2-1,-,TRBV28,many,TGTGCCAGCAGTGTCCGGGGGACCTACTACAATGAGCAGTTCTTC,CASSVRGTYYNEQFF
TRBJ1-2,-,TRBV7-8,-,TGTGCCAGCAGCTTACGTGGGGGCGGTGACTACACCTTC,CASSLRGGGDYTF
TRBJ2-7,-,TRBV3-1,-,TGTGCCAGCGGGCTAGACAGCTCCTGCGAGCAGTACTTC,CASGLDSSCEQYF
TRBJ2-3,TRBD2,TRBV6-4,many,TGTGCCAGCAGTCTAGCGGGAGAAACAGATACGCAGTATTTT,CASSLAGETDTQYF
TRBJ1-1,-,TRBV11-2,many,TGTGCCAGCAGCTTAGCTGGTAGGAGCCCTGAAGCTTTCTTT,CASSLAGRSPEAFF
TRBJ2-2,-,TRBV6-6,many,TGTGCCAGCAGTTACCGCCGGGACGACCTCACCACCGGGGAGCTGTTTTTT,CASSYRRDDLTTGELFF
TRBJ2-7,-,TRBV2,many,TGTGCCAGCAGTGTTGAAGGGGCCAGGCGGCAGTACTTC,CASSVEGARRQYF
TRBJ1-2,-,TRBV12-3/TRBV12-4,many,TGTGCCAGCAGTGTGGACAGTCTCTATGGCTACACCTTC,CASSVDSLYGYTF
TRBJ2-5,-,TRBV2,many,TGTGCCAGCAGCAGGGTCGACGGAGAGACCCAGTACTTC,CASSRVDGETQYF
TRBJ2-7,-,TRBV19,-,TGTGCCAGTAGTGACCAGGGCCGATCCTACGAGCAGTACTTC,CASSDQGRSYEQYF
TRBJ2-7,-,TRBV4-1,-,TGCGCCAGCAGCCAAGGGGCGTCGGCAGGGGTGAACTACGAGCAGTACTTC,CASSQGASAGVNYEQYF